This T cell receptor (beta chain) was sequenced in a study of post-analysis software for immune sequencing data. Broader study findings: TRBV5-6, TRBV5-1 and TRBV20-1 belonged to a set of about 5 TRBV segments that were more frequent in patients than controls.

The CDR3 extends over 15 amino acids. Trimming cost V 8 bases and J 6 bases; bases outside gene matches: 11. Unique molecular identifiers were carried by the TCR beta cDNA libraries. Each CDR3 protein is one row after TCRdb ran MiXCR on the PCR reads. The sample has 450,000 to 650,000 distinct CDR3 sequences; around 40% are singletons. This clonotype was seen more than once but under ten times. Its antigen is still unknown. Sample: blood. The receptor comes from a girl between 5 and 17 years old with multiple sclerosis. This chain uses TRBV12-3 or TRBV12-4 with TRBJ2-3; 10 nucleotides match TRBD2. The CDR3 region is CASLASGGFWDTQYF. Written as DNA, the CDR3 is TGTGCCAGCCTAGCTAGCGGGGGCTTTTGGGATACGCAGTATTTT.